These T cell receptor beta chains were read from a single sample in a study of spatial heterogeneity in lung cancer. TCRdb analysed the 5' RACE reads with MiXCR anew, one entry per CDR3 protein. Of approximately 2,000 distinct CDR3 sequences in the sample, 23% were seen once. The source was normal lung tissue next to the tumor, collected at surgery. These receptors originate from a male donor with early-stage non-small cell lung cancer. The CDR3 runs from the conserved cysteine through the conserved F or W. Fields, in order: V gene, clone size, J gene, D gene, CDR3 DNA, CDR3 protein. A D gene is named only where the DNA matches it firmly. The size entry is marked missing in some rows and otherwise reads once, few, many or a size class.

TRBV14	few	TRBJ2-6	.	TGTGCCAGCAGCCGCCTATCTGGGGCCAACGTCCTGACTTTC	CASSRLSGANVLTF
TRBV5-1	many	TRBJ2-6	.	TGCGCCAGCAGCCCCCAGGGTGAAGGGGCCAACGTCCTGACTTTC	CASSPQGEGANVLTF
TRBV7-2	many	TRBJ2-7	TRBD1	TGTGCCAGCAGCTATCGACAGGGGGCGCGGGAGCAGTACTTC	CASSYRQGAREQYF
TRBV7-2	.	TRBJ2-2	TRBD1	TGTGCCAGCAGCTCCGGGACAGGGGGGACCGGGGAGCTGTTTTTT	CASSSGTGGTGELFF
TRBV28	medium-sized	TRBJ2-3	.	TGTGCCAGCAGTTTTGACGCCACAGATACGCAGTATTTT	CASSFDATDTQYF
TRBV3-1	large	TRBJ1-1	.	TGTGCCAGCAGCCGCAGGGGAATGAACACTGAAGCTTTCTTT	CASSRRGMNTEAFF
TRBV10-3	large	TRBJ2-1	.	TGTGCCATCAGCGGGACGGGCTACAATGAGCAGTTCTTC	CAISGTGYNEQFF
TRBV7-8	medium-sized	TRBJ1-5	.	TGTGCCAGCAGCTCCGAAGGGTCTAACGCGGGGAATCAGCCCCAGCATTTT	CASSSEGSNAGNQPQHF
TRBV24-1	.	TRBJ2-4	.	TGTGCCACCAGTGATGGGGCAGAAAACATTCAGTACTTC	CATSDGAENIQYF
TRBV5-6	medium-sized	TRBJ1-3	.	TGTGCCAGCAGCTTGGTTCAGGGGACTGGAAACACCATATATTTT	CASSLVQGTGNTIYF